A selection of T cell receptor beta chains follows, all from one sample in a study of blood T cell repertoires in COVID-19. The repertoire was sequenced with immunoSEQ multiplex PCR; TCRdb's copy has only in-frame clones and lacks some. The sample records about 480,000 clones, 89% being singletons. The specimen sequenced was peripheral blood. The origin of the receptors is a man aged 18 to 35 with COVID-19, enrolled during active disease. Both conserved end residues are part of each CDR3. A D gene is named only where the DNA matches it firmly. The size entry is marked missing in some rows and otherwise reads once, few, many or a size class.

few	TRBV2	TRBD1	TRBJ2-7	CASSLQGNEQYF	TGTGCCAGCAGTTTACAGGGGAACGAGCAGTACTTC
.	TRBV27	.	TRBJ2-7	CASRMQGGNYEQYF	TGTGCCAGCAGAATGCAGGGAGGTAACTACGAGCAGTACTTC
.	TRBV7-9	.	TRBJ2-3	CASSAEAGLTDTQYF	TGTGCCAGCAGTGCCGAGGCAGGGCTCACAGATACGCAGTATTTT
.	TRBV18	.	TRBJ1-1	CASSRGGWGEAFF	TGTGCCAGCTCACGAGGAGGGTGGGGTGAAGCTTTCTTT
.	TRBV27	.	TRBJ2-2	CASSSQGQVGELFF	TGTGCCAGCAGCTCACAGGGCCAGGTCGGGGAGCTGTTTTTT
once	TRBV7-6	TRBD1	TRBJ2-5	CASSLLNRGVGQETQYF	TGTGCCAGCAGCTTACTGAACAGGGGCGTAGGGCAAGAGACCCAGTACTTC
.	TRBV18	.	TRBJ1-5	CASSPGRSQPQHF	TGTGCCAGCTCACCAGGTAGGAGTCAGCCCCAGCATTTT
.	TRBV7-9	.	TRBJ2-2	CASSSPRGATGELFF	TGTGCCAGCAGCTCCCCCCGGGGGGCTACCGGGGAGCTGTTTTTT
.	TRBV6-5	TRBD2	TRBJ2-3	CASSSPAGGPSDTQYF	TGTGCCAGCAGTTCCCCGGCGGGAGGGCCCTCGGATACGCAGTATTTT
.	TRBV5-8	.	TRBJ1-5	CASSNGRVEGQPQHF	TGTGCCAGCAGTAATGGGCGGGTAGAGGGTCAGCCCCAGCATTTT
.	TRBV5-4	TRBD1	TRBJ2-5	CASSWSPRGGETQYF	TGTGCCAGCAGCTGGTCGCCCCGAGGGGGCGAGACCCAGTACTTC
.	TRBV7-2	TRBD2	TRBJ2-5	CASSLGGRTSGETQYF	TGTGCCAGCAGCTTAGGGGGGCGGACTAGCGGAGAGACCCAGTACTTC
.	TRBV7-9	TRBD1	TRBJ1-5	CASSRDSGGPQHF	TGTGCCAGCAGCAGGGACAGCGGAGGGCCCCAGCATTTT